This TCR beta chain was sequenced in a study of OX40 agonist ivuxolimab in advanced cancers. Study context: Each patient was given ivuxolimab into a vein every 2 weeks, at 0.01 to 10 mg/kg. Every patient in dose escalation had hepatocellular carcinoma, melanoma, renal cell or head and neck cancer.

At baseline, cycle 4 day 1, and cycle 7 day 1, blood was sampled. This clone was picked up one time. The V and J ends lost 8 bases and 7 bases, in that order; junction bases with no gene match: 12. The CDR3 has 15 residues. The germline V gene encodes CDR1 SNHLY and CDR2 FYNNEI. Assay: immunoSEQ multiplex PCR; the TCRdb copy retains only in-frame clones and omits some. Here the sample spans tens of thousands of clones, roughly 88% being singletons. Material: CD4+ or CD8+ T cells sorted from blood, obtained in a trial of the OX40 agonist ivuxolimab. The clonotype was recovered from an adult with an advanced solid tumor such as melanoma, head and neck, liver or kidney cancer. V and J are TRBV2 and TRBJ2-3, with TRBD1 identical over 10 bases. The CDR3 is CASGGQGRALYTQYF. CDR3 bases: TGTGCCAGCGGGGGACAGGGGAGAGCATTATATACGCAGTATTTT.